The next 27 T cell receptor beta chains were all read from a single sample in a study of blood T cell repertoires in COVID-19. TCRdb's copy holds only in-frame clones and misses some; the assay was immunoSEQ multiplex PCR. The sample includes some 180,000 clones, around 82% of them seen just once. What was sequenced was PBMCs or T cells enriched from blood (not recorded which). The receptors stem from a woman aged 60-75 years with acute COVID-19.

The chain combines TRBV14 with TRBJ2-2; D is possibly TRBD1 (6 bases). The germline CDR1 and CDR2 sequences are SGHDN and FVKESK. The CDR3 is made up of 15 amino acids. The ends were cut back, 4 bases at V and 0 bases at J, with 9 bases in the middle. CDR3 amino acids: CASSPGTPNTGELFF. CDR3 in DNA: TGTGCCAGCAGCCCCGGGACACCGAACACCGGGGAGCTGTTTTTT. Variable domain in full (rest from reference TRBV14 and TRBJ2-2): EAGVTQFPSHSVIEKGQTVTLRCDPISGHDNLYWYRRVMGKEIKFLLHFVKESKQDESGMPNNRFLAERTGGTYSTLKVQPAELEDSGVYFCASSPGTPNTGELFFGEGSRLTVL.

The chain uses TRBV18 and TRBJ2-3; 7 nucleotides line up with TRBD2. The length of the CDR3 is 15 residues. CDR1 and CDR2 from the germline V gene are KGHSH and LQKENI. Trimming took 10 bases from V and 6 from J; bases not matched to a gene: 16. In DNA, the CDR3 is TGTGCCACCTCTCCCGGTAGCGGGCCTCGTGATACGCAGTATTTT. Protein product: CATSPGSGPRDTQYF.

CDR3: CASSLAAAVQYEQYF. CDR3 DNA sequence: TGTGCCAGCAGCTTAGCAGCGGCTGTGCAGTACGAGCAGTACTTC. The V gene is TRBV7-6, the J gene TRBJ2-7; weak D call: TRBD2 (5 bases). Germline V CDR1 and CDR2: SGHVS, FNYEAQ. V was clipped by 0 bases and J by 4 bases, with 13 bases between them. The CDR3 loop spans 15 amino acids. The full variable domain, completed using reference TRBV7-6 and TRBJ2-7, is GAGVSQSPRYKVTKRGQDVALRCDPISGHVSLYWYRQALGQGPEFLTYFNYEAQQDKSGLPNDRFSAERPEGSISTLTIQRTEQRDSAMYRCASSLAAAVQYEQYFGPGTRLTVT.

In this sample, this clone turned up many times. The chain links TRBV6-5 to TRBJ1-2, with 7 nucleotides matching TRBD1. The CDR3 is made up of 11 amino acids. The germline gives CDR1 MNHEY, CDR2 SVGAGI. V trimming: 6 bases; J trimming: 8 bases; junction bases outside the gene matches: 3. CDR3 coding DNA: TGTGCCAGCAGGACAGGGTCCGGCTACACCTTC. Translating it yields CASRTGSGYTF.

CDR3 residues: CASSLYGRGGGTEAFF. DNA for the CDR3: TGTGCCAGCAGCTTATATGGGAGGGGAGGAGGCACTGAAGCTTTCTTT. V is TRBV11-2 and J is TRBJ1-1; TRBD1 is a possible D gene (5 bases). The CDR3 is made up of 16 amino acids. The V end was cut by 2 bases, the J end by 4 bases, with 17 bases between. Per the germline V gene, CDR1 is SGHAT and CDR2 is FQNNGV.

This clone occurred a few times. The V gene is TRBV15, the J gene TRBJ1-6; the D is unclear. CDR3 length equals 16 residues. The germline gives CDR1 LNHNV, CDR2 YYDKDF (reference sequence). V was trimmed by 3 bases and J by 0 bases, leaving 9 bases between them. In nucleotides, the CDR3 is TGTGCCACCAGCAGGGGGAGAGACTCCTATAATTCACCCCTCCACTTT. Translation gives CATSRGRDSYNSPLHF.

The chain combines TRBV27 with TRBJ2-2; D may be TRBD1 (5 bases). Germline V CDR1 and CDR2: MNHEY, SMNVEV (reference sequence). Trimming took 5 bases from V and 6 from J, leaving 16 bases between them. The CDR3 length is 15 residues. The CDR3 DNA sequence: TGTGCCAGCAGTAGGTTTCAGGGAAGTTCCGGGGAGCTGTTTTTT. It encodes CASSRFQGSSGELFF.

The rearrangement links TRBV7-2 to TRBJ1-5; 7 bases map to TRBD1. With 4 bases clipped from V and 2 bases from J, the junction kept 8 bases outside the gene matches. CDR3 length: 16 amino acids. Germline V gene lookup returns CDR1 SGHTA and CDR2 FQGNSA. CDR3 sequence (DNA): TGTGCCAGCAGCTCCGGACAGGACCTTGGCAATCAGCCCCAGCATTTT. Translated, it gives CASSSGQDLGNQPQHF.

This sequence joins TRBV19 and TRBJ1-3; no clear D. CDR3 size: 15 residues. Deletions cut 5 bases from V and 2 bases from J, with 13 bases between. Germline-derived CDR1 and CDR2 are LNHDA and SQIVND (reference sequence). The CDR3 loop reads CASSSEKLPGNTIYF. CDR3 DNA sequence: TGTGCCAGTAGTTCAGAAAAATTGCCTGGAAACACCATATATTTT.

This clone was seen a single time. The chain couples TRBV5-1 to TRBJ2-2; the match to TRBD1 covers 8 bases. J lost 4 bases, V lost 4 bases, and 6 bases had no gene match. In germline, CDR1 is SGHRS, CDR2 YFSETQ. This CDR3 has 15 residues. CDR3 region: CASSLGQGPTGELFF. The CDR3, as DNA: TGCGCCAGCAGCCTAGGACAGGGACCCACCGGGGAGCTGTTTTTT.

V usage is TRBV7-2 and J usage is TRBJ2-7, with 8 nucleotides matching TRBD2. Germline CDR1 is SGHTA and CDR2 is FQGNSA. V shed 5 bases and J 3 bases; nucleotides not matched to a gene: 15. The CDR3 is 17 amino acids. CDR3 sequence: CASSQPGGTRNIYEQYF. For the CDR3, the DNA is TGTGCCAGCAGCCAACCCGGGGGGACTAGGAATATCTACGAGCAGTACTTC. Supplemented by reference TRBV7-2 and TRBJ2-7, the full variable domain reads GAGVSQSPSNKVTEKGKDVELRCDPISGHTALYWYRQSLGQGLEFLIYFQGNSAPDKSGLPSDRFSAERTGGSVSTLTIQRTQQEDSAVYLCASSQPGGTRNIYEQYFGPGTRLTVT.

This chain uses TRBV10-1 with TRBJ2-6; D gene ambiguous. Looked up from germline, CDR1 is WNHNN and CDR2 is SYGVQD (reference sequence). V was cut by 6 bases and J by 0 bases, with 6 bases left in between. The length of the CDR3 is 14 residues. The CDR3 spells CASSPGSGANVLTF. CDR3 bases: TGCGCCAGCAGCCCCGGCTCTGGGGCCAACGTCCTGACTTTC.

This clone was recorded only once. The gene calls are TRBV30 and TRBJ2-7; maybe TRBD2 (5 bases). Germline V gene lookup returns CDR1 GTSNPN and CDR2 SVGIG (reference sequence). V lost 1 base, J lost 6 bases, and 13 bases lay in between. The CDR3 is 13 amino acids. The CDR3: CAWSDIGRVEQYF. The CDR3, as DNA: TGTGCCTGGAGTGATATTGGGCGGGTCGAGCAGTACTTC.

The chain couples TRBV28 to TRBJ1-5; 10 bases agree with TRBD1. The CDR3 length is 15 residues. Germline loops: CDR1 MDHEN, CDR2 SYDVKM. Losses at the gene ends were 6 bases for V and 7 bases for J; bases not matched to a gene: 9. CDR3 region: CASSPSDRGNQPQHF. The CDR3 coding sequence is TGTGCCAGCAGCCCCTCGGACAGGGGGAACCAGCCCCAGCATTTT.

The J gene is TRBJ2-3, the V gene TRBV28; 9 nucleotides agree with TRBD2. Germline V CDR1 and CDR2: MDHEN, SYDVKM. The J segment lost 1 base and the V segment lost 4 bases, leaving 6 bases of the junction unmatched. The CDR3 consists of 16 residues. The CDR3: CASSSTSGWRTDTQYF. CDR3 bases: TGTGCCAGCAGTTCTACTAGCGGGTGGCGCACAGATACGCAGTATTTT.

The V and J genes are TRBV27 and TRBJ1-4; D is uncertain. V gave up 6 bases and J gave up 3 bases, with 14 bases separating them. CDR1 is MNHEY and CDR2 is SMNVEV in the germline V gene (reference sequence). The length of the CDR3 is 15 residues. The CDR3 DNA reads TGTGCCAGCAGACCCCTCCCGGGAGCTAATGAAAAACTGTTTTTT. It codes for CASRPLPGANEKLFF.

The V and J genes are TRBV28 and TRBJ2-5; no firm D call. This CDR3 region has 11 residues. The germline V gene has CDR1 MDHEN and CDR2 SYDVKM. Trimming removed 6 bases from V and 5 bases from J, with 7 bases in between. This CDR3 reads CASRSRETQYF. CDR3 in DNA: TGTGCCAGCAGGTCCCGGGAGACCCAGTACTTC. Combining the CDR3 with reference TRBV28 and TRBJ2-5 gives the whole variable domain DVKVTQSSRYLVKRTGEKVFLECVQDMDHENMFWYRQDPGLGLRLIYFSYDVKMKEKGDIPEGYSVSREKKERFSLILESASTNQTSMYLCASRSRETQYFGPGTRLLVL.

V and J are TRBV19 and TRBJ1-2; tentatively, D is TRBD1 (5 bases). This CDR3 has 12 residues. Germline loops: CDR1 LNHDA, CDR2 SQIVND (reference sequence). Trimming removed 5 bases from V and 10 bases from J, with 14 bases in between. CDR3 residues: CASSGGRQFYTF. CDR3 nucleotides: TGTGCCAGTAGTGGCGGTCGACAGTTCTACACCTTC. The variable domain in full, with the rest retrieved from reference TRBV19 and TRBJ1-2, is DGGITQSPKYLFRKEGQNVTLSCEQNLNHDAMYWYRQDPGQGLRLIYYSQIVNDFQKGDIAEGYSVSREKKESFPLTVTSAQKNPTAFYLCASSGGRQFYTFGSGTRLTVV.

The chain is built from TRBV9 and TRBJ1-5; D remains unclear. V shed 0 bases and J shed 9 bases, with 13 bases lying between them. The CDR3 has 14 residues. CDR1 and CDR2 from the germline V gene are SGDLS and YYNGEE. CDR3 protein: CASSVGEGLGPQHF. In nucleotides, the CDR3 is TGTGCCAGCAGCGTAGGAGAGGGCTTGGGGCCCCAGCATTTT.

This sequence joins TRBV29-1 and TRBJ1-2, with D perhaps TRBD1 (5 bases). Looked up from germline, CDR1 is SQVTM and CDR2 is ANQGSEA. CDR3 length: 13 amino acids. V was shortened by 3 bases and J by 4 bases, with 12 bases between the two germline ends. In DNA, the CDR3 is TGCAGCGTTGATCTTCAGGGTGGCTATGGCTACACCTTC. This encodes CSVDLQGGYGYTF.

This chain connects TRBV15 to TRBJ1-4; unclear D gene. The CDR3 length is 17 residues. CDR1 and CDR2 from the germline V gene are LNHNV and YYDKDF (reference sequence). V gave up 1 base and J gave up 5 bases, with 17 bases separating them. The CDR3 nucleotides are TGTGCCACCAGCAGAGTGCGAGTAATAGGGAGAAATGAAAAACTGTTTTTT. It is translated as CATSRVRVIGRNEKLFF. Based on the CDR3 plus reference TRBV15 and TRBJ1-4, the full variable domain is DAMVIQNPRYQVTQFGKPVTLSCSQTLNHNVMYWYQQKSSQAPKLLFHYYDKDFNNEADTPDNFQSRRPNTSFCFLDIRSPGLGDTAMYLCATSRVRVIGRNEKLFFGSGTQLSVL.

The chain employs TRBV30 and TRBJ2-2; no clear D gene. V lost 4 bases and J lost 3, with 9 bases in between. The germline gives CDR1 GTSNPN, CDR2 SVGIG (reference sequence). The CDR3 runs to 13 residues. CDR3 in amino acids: CAWNYRYTGELFF. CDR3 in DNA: TGTGCCTGGAACTATCGTTACACCGGGGAGCTGTTTTTT.

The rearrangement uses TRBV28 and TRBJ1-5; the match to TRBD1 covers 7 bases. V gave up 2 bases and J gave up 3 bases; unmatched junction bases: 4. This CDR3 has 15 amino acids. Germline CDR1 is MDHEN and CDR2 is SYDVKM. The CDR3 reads CASSLKGANNQPQHF. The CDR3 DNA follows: TGTGCCAGCAGTTTAAAGGGGGCGAACAATCAGCCCCAGCATTTT.

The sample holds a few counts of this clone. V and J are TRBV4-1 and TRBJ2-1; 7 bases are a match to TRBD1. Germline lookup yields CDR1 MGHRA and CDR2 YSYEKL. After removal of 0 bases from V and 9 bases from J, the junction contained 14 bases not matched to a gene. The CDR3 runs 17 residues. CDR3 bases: TGCGCCAGCAGCCAAGACCCCGACAGGGCTACGGATCGTGAGCAGTTCTTC. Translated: CASSQDPDRATDREQFF.

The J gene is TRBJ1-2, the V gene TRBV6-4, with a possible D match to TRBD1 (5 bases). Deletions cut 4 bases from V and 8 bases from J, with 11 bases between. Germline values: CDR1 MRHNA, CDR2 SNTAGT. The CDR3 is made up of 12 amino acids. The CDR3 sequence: CASSAPGYGYTF. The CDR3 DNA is TGTGCCAGCAGTGCCCCAGGGTACGGCTACACCTTC.

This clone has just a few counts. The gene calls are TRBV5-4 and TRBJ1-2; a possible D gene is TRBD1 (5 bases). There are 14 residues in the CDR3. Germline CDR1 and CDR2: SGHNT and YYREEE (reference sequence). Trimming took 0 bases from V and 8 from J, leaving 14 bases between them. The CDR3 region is CASSLEGRGRGYTF. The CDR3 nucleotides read TGTGCCAGCAGCTTGGAGGGTAGGGGCCGAGGCTACACCTTC.

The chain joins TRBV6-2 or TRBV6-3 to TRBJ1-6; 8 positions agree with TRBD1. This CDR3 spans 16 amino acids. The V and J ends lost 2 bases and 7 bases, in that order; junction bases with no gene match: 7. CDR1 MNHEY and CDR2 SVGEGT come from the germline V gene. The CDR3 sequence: CASSYRQGRQNSPLHF. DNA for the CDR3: TGTGCCAGCAGTTACCGACAGGGGAGGCAGAATTCACCCCTCCACTTT.